This T cell receptor beta chain is from a study of blood T cells in healthy people across ages. V lost 5 bases to trimming and J lost 5 bases; unmatched junction nucleotides: 9. CDR1 LGHDT and CDR2 YNNKEL come from the germline V gene (reference sequence). CDR3 length: 15 residues. As to this clonotype: The target antigen is unknown.

A sample-barcoded 5' primer and a J-beta primer mix were used in a second PCR of roughly 6 to 11 cycles. TCRdb passed the 5' RACE reads through MiXCR, listing each CDR3 protein once. This table has about 1.5 million distinct CDR3 sequences, less than 45% appearing once. Regarding the study as a whole: What prevented conclusive comparison of naive and antigen-experienced cells was that PBMCs were unsorted.

Sample: blood. This chain joins TRBV3-1 and TRBJ1-1, with 9 nucleotides matching TRBD1. The receptor was derived from a woman aged 18-30 years in good health. As DNA, the CDR3 is TGTGCCAGCAGCAAAGCCAGAGGACAGGGGACTGAAGCTTTCTTT. The encoded protein is CASSKARGQGTEAFF.